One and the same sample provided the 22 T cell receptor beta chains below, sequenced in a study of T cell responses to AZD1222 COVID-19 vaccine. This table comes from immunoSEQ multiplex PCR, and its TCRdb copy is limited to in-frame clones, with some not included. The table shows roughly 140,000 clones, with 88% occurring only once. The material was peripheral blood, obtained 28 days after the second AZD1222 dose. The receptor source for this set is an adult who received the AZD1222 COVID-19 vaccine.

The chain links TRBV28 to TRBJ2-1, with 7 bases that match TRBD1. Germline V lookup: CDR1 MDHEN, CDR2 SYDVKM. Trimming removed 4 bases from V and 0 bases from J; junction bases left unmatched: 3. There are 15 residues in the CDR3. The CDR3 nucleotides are TGTGCCAGCAGTTCCAGGGACAGCTCCTACAATGAGCAGTTCTTC. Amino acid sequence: CASSSRDSSYNEQFF.

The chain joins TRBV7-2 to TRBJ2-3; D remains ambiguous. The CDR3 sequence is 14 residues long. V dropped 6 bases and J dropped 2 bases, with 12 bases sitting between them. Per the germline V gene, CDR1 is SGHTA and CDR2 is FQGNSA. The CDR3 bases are TGTGCCAGCAGTCGAAGACTCGTCACAGATACGCAGTATTTT. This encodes CASSRRLVTDTQYF.

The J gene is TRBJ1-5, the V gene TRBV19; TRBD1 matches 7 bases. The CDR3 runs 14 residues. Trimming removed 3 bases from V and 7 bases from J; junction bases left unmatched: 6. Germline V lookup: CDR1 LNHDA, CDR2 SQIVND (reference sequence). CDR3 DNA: TGTGCCAGTAGTATCCCAGGGGGACGGCAGCCCCAGCATTTT. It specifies CASSIPGGRQPQHF.

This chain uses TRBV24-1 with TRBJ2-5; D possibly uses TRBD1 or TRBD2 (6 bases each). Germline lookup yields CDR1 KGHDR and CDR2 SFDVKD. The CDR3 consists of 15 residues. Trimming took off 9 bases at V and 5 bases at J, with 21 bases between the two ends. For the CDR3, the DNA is TGTGCCACCTCCATGGGGGGCCGGAACTGGGAGACCCAGTACTTC. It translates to CATSMGGRNWETQYF.

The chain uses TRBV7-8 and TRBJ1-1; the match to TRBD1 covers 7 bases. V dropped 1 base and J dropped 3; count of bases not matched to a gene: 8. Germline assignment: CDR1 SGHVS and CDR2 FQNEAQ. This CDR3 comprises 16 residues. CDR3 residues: CASSLGENRGYTEAFF. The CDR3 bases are TGTGCCAGCAGCTTAGGGGAAAACAGGGGATACACTGAAGCTTTCTTT.

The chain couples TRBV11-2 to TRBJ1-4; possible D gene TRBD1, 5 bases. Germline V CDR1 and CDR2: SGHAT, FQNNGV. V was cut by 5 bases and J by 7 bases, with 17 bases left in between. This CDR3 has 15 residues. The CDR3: CASSGASGRGEKLFF. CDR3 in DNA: TGTGCCAGCAGCGGGGCGTCGGGGCGGGGTGAAAAACTGTTTTTT.

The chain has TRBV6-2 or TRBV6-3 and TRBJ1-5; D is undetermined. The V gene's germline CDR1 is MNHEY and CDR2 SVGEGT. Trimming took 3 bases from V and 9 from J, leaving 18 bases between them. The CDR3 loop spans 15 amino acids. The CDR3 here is CASSYGGSERGPQHF. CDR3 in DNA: TGTGCCAGCAGTTATGGAGGCAGTGAAAGAGGGCCCCAGCATTTT.

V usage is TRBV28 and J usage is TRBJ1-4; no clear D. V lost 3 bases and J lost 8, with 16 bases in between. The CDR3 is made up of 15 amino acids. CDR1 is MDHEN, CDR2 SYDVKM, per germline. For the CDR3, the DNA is TGTGCCAGCAGTTTGAGACCTTTCCCGCCAGAAAAACTGTTTTTT. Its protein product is CASSLRPFPPEKLFF.

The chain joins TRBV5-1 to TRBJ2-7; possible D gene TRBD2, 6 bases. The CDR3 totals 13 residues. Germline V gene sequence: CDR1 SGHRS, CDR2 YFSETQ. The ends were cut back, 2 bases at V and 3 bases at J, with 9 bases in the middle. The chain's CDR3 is CASSFGTDYEQYF. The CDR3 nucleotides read TGCGCCAGCAGCTTTGGGACTGACTACGAGCAGTACTTC.

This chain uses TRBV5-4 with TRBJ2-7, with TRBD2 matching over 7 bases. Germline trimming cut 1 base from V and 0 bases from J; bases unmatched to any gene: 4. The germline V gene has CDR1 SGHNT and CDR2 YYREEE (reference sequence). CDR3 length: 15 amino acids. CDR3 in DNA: TGTGCCAGCAGCTTGCTCTCTAGCGGCTCCTACGAGCAGTACTTC. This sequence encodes CASSLLSSGSYEQYF.

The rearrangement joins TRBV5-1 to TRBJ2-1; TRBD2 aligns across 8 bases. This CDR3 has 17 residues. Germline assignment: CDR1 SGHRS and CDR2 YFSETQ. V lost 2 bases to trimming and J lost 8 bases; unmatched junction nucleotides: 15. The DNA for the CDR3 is TGCGCCAGCAGCTTCAGCGGGAGAAGGGCGGGTTGGGATGAGCAGTTCTTC. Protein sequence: CASSFSGRRAGWDEQFF.

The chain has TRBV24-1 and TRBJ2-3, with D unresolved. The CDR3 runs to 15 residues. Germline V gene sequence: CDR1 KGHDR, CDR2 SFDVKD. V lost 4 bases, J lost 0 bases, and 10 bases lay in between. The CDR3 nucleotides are TGTGCCACCAGTGAAACAGTCCTAAGCACAGATACGCAGTATTTT. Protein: CATSETVLSTDTQYF.

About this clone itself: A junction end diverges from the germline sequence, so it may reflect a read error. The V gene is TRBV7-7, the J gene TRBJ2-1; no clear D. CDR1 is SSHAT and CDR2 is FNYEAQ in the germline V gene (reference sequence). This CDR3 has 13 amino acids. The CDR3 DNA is TGTGCTAGCAGCTTGGGCTCCTACAATGAGCAGTTCTTC. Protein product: CASSLGSYNEQFF.

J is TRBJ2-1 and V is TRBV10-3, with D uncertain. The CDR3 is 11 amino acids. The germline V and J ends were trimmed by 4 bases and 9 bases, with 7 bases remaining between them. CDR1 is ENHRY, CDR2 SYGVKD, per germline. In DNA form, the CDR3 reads TGTGCCATCAGTGCCGCGCGTGAGCAGTTCTTC. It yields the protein CAISAAREQFF.

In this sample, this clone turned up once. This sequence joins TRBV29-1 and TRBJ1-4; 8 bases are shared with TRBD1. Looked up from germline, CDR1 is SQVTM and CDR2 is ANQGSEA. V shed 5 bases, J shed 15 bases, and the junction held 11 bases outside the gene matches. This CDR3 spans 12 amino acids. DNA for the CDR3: TGCAGCGTTAACCTAAGGGACAGGATGATGTTTTTT. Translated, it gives CSVNLRDRMMFF.

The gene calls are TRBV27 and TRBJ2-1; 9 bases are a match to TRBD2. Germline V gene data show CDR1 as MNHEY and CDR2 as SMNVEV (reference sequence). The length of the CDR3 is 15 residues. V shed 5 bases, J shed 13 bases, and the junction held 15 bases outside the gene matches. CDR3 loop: CASSLQGREGAVQFF. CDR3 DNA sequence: TGTGCCAGCAGTCTCCAGGGGCGGGAGGGGGCCGTTCAGTTCTTC.

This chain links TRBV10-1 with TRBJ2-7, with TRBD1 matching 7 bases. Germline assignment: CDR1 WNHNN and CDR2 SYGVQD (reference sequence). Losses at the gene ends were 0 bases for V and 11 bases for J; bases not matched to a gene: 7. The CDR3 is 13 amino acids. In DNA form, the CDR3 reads TGCGCCAGCAGTGAGTCGAGGGACAGTGTTAAGTACTTC. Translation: CASSESRDSVKYF.

CDR3 in DNA: TGCGCCAGCAGCCAGGACTCCTGGAACACTGAAGCTTTCTTT. It translates to CASSQDSWNTEAFF. V gene TRBV5-1 combines with J gene TRBJ1-1; D remains ambiguous. The germline V gene encodes CDR1 SGHRS and CDR2 YFSETQ. The V and J ends lost 4 bases and 1 base respectively, with 11 bases between them. CDR3 length: 14 amino acids.

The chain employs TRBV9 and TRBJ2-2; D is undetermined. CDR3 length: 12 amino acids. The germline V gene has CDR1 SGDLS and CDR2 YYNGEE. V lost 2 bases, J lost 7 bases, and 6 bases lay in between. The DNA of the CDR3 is TGTGCCAGCAGCGTCGTGGTCGGGGAGCTGTTTTTT. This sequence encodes CASSVVVGELFF.

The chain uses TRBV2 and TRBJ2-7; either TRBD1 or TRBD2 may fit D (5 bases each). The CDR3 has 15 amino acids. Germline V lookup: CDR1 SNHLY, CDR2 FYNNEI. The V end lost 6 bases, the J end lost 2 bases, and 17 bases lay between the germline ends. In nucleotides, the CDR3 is TGTGCCAGCAGCCCTATCGGGACGGGGACCTACGAGCAGTACTTC. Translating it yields CASSPIGTGTYEQYF.

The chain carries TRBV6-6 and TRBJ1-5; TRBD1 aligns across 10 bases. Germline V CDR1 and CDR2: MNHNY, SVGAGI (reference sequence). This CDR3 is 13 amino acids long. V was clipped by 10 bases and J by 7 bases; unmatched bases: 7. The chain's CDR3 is CATTGQGGQPQHF. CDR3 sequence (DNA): TGTGCCACGACCGGACAGGGGGGACAGCCCCAGCATTTT.

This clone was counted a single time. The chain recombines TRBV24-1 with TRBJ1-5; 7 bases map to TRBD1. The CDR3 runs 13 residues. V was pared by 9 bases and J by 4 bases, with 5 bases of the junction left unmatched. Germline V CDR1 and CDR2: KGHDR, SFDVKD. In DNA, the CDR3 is TGTGCCACCTTGGGACAGCCGAATCAGCCCCAGCATTTT. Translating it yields CATLGQPNQPQHF.